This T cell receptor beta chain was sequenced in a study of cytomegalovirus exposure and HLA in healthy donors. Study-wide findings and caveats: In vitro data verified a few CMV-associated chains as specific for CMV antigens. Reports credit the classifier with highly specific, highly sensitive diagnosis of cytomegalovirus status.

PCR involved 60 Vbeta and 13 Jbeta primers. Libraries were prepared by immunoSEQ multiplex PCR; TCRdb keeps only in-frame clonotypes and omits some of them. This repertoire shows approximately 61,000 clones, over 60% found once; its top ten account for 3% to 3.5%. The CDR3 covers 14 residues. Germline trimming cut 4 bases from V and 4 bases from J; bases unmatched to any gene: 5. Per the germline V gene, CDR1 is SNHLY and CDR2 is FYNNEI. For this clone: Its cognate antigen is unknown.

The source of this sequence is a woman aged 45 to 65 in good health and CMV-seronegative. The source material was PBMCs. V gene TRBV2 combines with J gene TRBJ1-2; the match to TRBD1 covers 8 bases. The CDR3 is CASSGLQGGYGYTF. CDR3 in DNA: TGTGCCAGCAGTGGACTACAGGGGGGCTATGGCTACACCTTC.